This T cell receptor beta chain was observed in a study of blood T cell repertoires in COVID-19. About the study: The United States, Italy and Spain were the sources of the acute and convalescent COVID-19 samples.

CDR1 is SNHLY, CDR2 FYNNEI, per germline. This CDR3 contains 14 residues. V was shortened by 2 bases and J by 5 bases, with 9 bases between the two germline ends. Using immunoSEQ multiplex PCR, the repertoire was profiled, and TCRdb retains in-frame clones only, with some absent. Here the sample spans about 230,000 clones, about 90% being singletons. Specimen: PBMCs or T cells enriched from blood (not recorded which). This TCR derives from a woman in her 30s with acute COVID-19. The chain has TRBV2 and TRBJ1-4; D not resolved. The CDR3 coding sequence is TGTGCCAGCAGTGAAATGCAGGCGAATGAAAAACTGTTTTTT. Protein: CASSEMQANEKLFF.